These 11 T cell receptor beta chains originate from one sample sequenced in a study of early T cells in non-severe SARS-CoV-2 infection. Via MiXCR, TCRdb re-called the 5' RACE reads, giving one row per CDR3 protein. The sample includes 28,000 or so distinct CDR3 sequences, roughly 5.3% of them seen just once. The sequencing sample was made of whole blood. Source of these receptors: an adult who was a healthcare worker with PCR-confirmed SARS-CoV-2 infection or an uninfected control (not recorded which).

This clonotype was seen many times. V and J are TRBV28 and TRBJ1-5, with TRBD1 as a possible D gene (5 bases). CDR1 is MDHEN and CDR2 is SYDVKM in the germline V gene. Between the trimmed V and J ends, which lost 5 bases and 8 bases, there was a span of 16 bases. The length of the CDR3 is 14 residues. Here the CDR3 reads CASSPTSGGEPQHF. For the CDR3, the DNA is TGTGCCAGCAGTCCAACGTCTGGGGGAGAGCCCCAGCATTTT.

This rearrangement joins TRBV20-1 to TRBJ2-5; 11 bases agree with TRBD2. Germline CDR1 DFQATT, CDR2 SNEGSKA (reference sequence). Trimming removed 4 bases from V and 2 bases from J; junction bases left unmatched: 3. This CDR3 is built from 14 residues. As DNA, the CDR3 is TGCAGTGCTAACTTAGCGGGAGGGCAAGAGACCCAGTACTTC. Translation: CSANLAGGQETQYF.

The rearrangement links TRBV29-1 to TRBJ2-7; D gene ambiguous. The CDR3 loop spans 12 amino acids. In germline, CDR1 is SQVTM, CDR2 ANQGSEA. V lost 4 bases and J lost 0, with 7 bases in between. The CDR3 here is CSVGRDSYEQYF. The CDR3 DNA reads as TGCAGCGTTGGGCGCGACTCCTACGAGCAGTACTTC.

This clonotype was counted many times. The chain employs TRBV6-5 and TRBJ1-1; the D is unclear. Germline CDR1 MNHEY, CDR2 SVGAGI. The CDR3 spans 12 residues. V dropped 6 bases and J dropped 0 bases, with 5 bases sitting between them. The CDR3 protein is CASRTVNTEAFF. Here the CDR3 DNA reads TGTGCCAGCAGAACAGTGAACACTGAAGCTTTCTTT.

This clonotype has at least ten counts. The genes are TRBV7-3 and TRBJ2-1, with unresolved D. V gave up 1 base and J gave up 2 bases, with 6 bases separating them. Per the germline V gene, CDR1 is SGHTA and CDR2 is FQGTGA. The CDR3 contains 14 residues. This chain's CDR3 is CASSLSGTYNEQFF. The CDR3 DNA is TGTGCCAGCAGCTTAAGCGGCACCTACAATGAGCAGTTCTTC.

This clonotype was found many times. The chain links TRBV29-1 to TRBJ1-3; no firm D call. CDR3 length equals 14 residues. The ends were cut back, 0 bases at V and 4 bases at J, with 10 bases in the middle. CDR1 SQVTM and CDR2 ANQGSEA come from the germline V gene. The CDR3: CSVEDNEGGNTIYF. CDR3 coding DNA: TGCAGCGTTGAAGATAACGAGGGCGGAAACACCATATATTTT. Supplemented by reference TRBV29-1 and TRBJ1-3, the full variable domain reads SAVISQKPSRDICQRGTSLTIQCQVDSQVTMMFWYRQQPGQSLTLIATANQGSEATYESGFVIDKFPISRPNLTFSTLTVSNMSPEDSSIYLCSVEDNEGGNTIYFGEGSWLTVV.

The V gene is TRBV2, the J gene TRBJ1-1; tentative D call: TRBD1 (5 bases). This CDR3 spans 13 amino acids. Deletions cut 7 bases from V and 4 bases from J, with 13 bases between. Germline values: CDR1 SNHLY, CDR2 FYNNEI. The DNA of the CDR3 is TGTGCCAGCACTATGGGGGAGGGCACTGAAGCTTTCTTT. Amino acids: CASTMGEGTEAFF.

This clonotype was seen only a few times. J is TRBJ2-7 and V is TRBV27; TRBD2 agrees at 12 bases. This CDR3 is 15 amino acids long. Germline V gives CDR1 MNHEY, CDR2 SMNVEV (reference sequence). V lost 5 bases to trimming and J lost 4 bases; unmatched junction nucleotides: 6. The CDR3 spells CASSPTSGRTYEQYF. CDR3 coding DNA: TGTGCCAGCAGTCCGACTAGCGGGAGAACTTACGAGCAGTACTTC.

This clonotype showed up many times. The chain employs TRBV6-6 and TRBJ2-5; no firm D call. The germline gives CDR1 MNHNY, CDR2 SVGAGI (reference sequence). V shed 5 bases and J shed 4 bases, with 11 bases lying between them. This CDR3 contains 13 residues. In DNA form, the CDR3 reads TGTGCCAGCAGTGGCGGCAGTGGAGAGACCCAGTACTTC. Its translation: CASSGGSGETQYF.

CDR3 region: CASNRAGGTDTQYF. The CDR3 DNA follows: TGTGCCAGCAACCGAGCGGGAGGCACAGATACGCAGTATTTT. The rearrangement joins TRBV6-6 to TRBJ2-3; 8 bases fit TRBD2. The CDR3 contains 14 residues. The V segment lost 7 bases and the J segment 1 base; nucleotides outside the gene matches: 4. Germline values: CDR1 MNHNY, CDR2 SVGAGI (reference sequence).

This clonotype was picked up a small number of times. The V and J genes are TRBV7-9 and TRBJ2-5, with D perhaps matching TRBD2 (6 bases). Trimming pared 4 bases from V and 1 base from J, leaving 7 bases between. This CDR3 region has 13 residues. The germline V gene has CDR1 SEHNR and CDR2 FQNEAQ (reference sequence). The CDR3 sequence: CASSSGAQETQYF. The DNA for the CDR3 is TGTGCCAGCAGCTCGGGAGCCCAAGAGACCCAGTACTTC.